The entry that follows covers one TCR beta chain sequence. Antigen specificity is unknown. The sample is drawn from a study of T cell repertoires in cytomegalovirus infection. TCRdb recomputed calls from the reads with MiXCR, one row per CDR3 protein. This sample has fewer than 900,000 distinct CDR3 sequences, with about 29% found just once. This CDR3 has 14 residues. The germline V gene encodes CDR1 SGHNT and CDR2 YENEEA. With 5 bases removed from V and 7 bases from J, the gap between germline ends came to 17 bases. The origin of this receptor is a human donor in good health (CMV status not recorded). Some clones in this sample may be carry-over from other donors' samples. This sequence joins TRBV11-3 and TRBJ2-5, with a weak D call TRBD1 (5 bases). This specimen was cultured CD8+ T cells from PBMCs, taken from culture after CMV antigen stimulation. The CDR3 sequence: CASSPSWGDGTQYF. The CDR3 DNA reads TGTGCCAGCAGCCCCTCCTGGGGCGACGGGACCCAGTACTTC. Using reference TRBV11-3 and TRBJ2-5 for the parts outside the CDR3, the full variable domain is EAGVVQSPRYKIIEKKQPVAFWCNPISGHNTLYWYLQNLGQGPELLIRYENEEAVDDSQLPKDRFSAERLKGVDSTLKIQPAELGDSAVYLCASSPSWGDGTQYFGPGTRLLVL.